Following are 14 T cell receptor beta chains from one sample sequenced in a study of blood T cells in healthy people across ages. Next came a second PCR, run for roughly 7 to 12 cycles, which used a sample-barcoded 5' primer along with a J-beta primer mix. TCRdb reanalysed the 5' RACE reads using MiXCR and keeps one entry per CDR3 protein. The sample carries more than 1.4 million distinct CDR3 sequences, 42% recorded once. The sequenced sample was blood. The source of these receptors is a woman aged 18-35 years in good health.

CDR3 in amino acids: CASSYSRVAEAFF. For the CDR3, the DNA is TGTGCCAGCAGTTATTCCCGCGTTGCTGAAGCTTTCTTT. The chain links TRBV6-5 to TRBJ1-1; D unresolved. The CDR3 contains 13 residues. Germline V CDR1 and CDR2: MNHEY, SVGAGI. V was cut by 3 bases and J by 6 bases, with 11 bases left in between.

Points on this clonotype: A read error is likely, as this CDR3 ends without the conserved phenylalanine or tryptophan. The J gene is TRBJ2-1, the V gene TRBV20-1; a weak D match, TRBD1 (7 bases). The CDR3 has 13 amino acids. V shed 5 bases and J shed 2 bases, with 10 bases lying between them. Germline-derived CDR1 and CDR2 are DFQATT and SNEGSKA (reference sequence). CDR3 DNA: TGCAGTGCTGGAGGGACAGCCTACAATGAGCAGTTCCTC. Translated: CSAGGTAYNEQFL.

The gene calls are TRBV2 and TRBJ2-3; D is possibly TRBD2 (5 bases). The V end lost 10 bases, the J end lost 6 bases, and 17 bases lay between the germline ends. In germline, CDR1 is SNHLY, CDR2 FYNNEI. The CDR3 extends over 13 amino acids. In DNA, the CDR3 is TGTGCCATAAGCGGAAAGGGTGGGGATACGCAGTATTTT. Translating gives CAISGKGGDTQYF.

This clonotype was detected only a few times. The V gene is TRBV6-2 or TRBV6-3, the J gene TRBJ2-1; D is possibly TRBD2 (6 bases). The CDR3 loop spans 16 amino acids. The V gene's germline CDR1 is MNHEY and CDR2 SVGEGT. V was pared by 2 bases and J by 2 bases, with 13 bases between. The CDR3 DNA sequence: TGTGCCAGCAGTTACACACCCGGGAGTCCCTACAATGAGCAGTTCTTC. The encoded protein is CASSYTPGSPYNEQFF.

The gene calls are TRBV27 and TRBJ2-6, with D unresolved. Germline CDR1 MNHEY, CDR2 SMNVEV (reference sequence). CDR3 length: 15 amino acids. V was cut by 6 bases and J by 4 bases, with 13 bases left in between. CDR3: CASRPVDSGANVLTF. CDR3 nucleotide sequence: TGTGCCAGCAGACCGGTCGATTCGGGGGCCAACGTCCTGACTTTC.

This clonotype was seen more than once but under ten times. V is TRBV20-1 and J is TRBJ2-1, with D tentatively TRBD2 (6 bases). The V end lost 0 bases, the J end lost 6 bases, and 12 bases lay between the germline ends. This CDR3 spans 14 amino acids. Germline V gene data show CDR1 as DFQATT and CDR2 as SNEGSKA (reference sequence). CDR3 residues: CSARDTGGLNEQFF. The CDR3 DNA follows: TGCAGTGCTAGAGATACCGGGGGTCTCAATGAGCAGTTCTTC.

The chain has TRBV7-2 and TRBJ2-3; 7 nucleotides line up with TRBD1. Trimming cost V 5 bases and J 4 bases; bases outside gene matches: 9. This CDR3 has 15 residues. Germline CDR1 SGHTA, CDR2 FQGNSA. The CDR3 loop reads CASSHLTGYPDTQYF. The DNA of the CDR3 is TGTGCCAGCAGCCATTTGACAGGGTACCCAGATACGCAGTATTTT.

The rearrangement uses TRBV30 and TRBJ1-2, with no clear D. The CDR3 is made up of 14 amino acids. The V end lost 0 bases, the J end lost 1 base, and 9 bases lay between the germline ends. CDR1 and CDR2 from the germline V gene are GTSNPN and SVGIG (reference sequence). Written as DNA, the CDR3 is TGTGCCTGGAGTGTACTCGGGATTAACTATGGCTACACCTTC. It encodes CAWSVLGINYGYTF. The full variable domain, completed using reference TRBV30 and TRBJ1-2, is SQTIHQWPATLVQPVGSPLSLECTVEGTSNPNLYWYRQAAGRGLQLLFYSVGIGQISSEVPQNLSASRPQDRQFILSSKKLLLSDSGFYLCAWSVLGINYGYTFGSGTRLTVV.

The chain is built from TRBV29-1 and TRBJ1-2; D gene uncertain. Per the germline V gene, CDR1 is SQVTM and CDR2 is ANQGSEA. V lost 8 bases and J lost 4, with 17 bases in between. This CDR3 has 13 residues. The CDR3 loop is CSILNDGFYGYTF. In nucleotides, the CDR3 is TGCAGCATTTTGAACGACGGATTCTATGGCTACACCTTC.

J is TRBJ2-5 and V is TRBV30; D may match TRBD1 or TRBD2 (5 bases each). The germline V gene has CDR1 GTSNPN and CDR2 SVGIG (reference sequence). V was shortened by 6 bases and J by 4 bases, with 15 bases between the two germline ends. CDR3 length: 13 amino acids. The CDR3: CACSSSGPETQYF. The CDR3 DNA is TGTGCCTGCTCATCGTCGGGGCCAGAGACCCAGTACTTC. The entire variable domain, with the rest obtained from reference TRBV30 and TRBJ2-5, is as follows: SQTIHQWPATLVQPVGSPLSLECTVEGTSNPNLYWYRQAAGRGLQLLFYSVGIGQISSEVPQNLSASRPQDRQFILSSKKLLLSDSGFYLCACSSSGPETQYFGPGTRLLVL.

The chain recombines TRBV20-1 with TRBJ1-2; D is undetermined. Germline-derived CDR1 and CDR2 are DFQATT and SNEGSKA (reference sequence). This CDR3 is built from 13 residues. V shed 1 base and J shed 8 bases, with 14 bases lying between them. The CDR3 loop reads CSARAGAGGGYTF. In DNA form, the CDR3 reads TGCAGTGCTAGAGCTGGTGCGGGAGGCGGCTACACCTTC.

The rearrangement links TRBV12-3 or TRBV12-4 to TRBJ2-5; D gene unclear. V was pared by 3 bases and J by 11 bases, with 16 bases between. The CDR3 has 13 amino acids. CDR3 residues: CASSFSRPYGQYF. In DNA, the CDR3 is TGTGCCAGCAGTTTTTCGCGTCCTTACGGGCAGTACTTC.

The chain employs TRBV5-1 and TRBJ2-3, with D unresolved. The CDR3 spans 11 residues. Germline CDR1 is SGHRS and CDR2 is YFSETQ. Trimming left V 4 bases short and J 10 bases short, with 10 bases between. The CDR3 spells CASSPARSQYF. The CDR3 nucleotides read TGCGCCAGCAGCCCGGCTCGGTCGCAGTATTTT.

This clonotype was seen more than once but under ten times. The chain employs TRBV13 and TRBJ1-2, with a possible D match to TRBD1 (6 bases). Trimming stripped 5 bases from V and 2 bases from J, with 15 bases between. CDR3 length: 15 amino acids. CDR1 and CDR2 (germline): PRHDT, FYEKMQ (reference sequence). The CDR3 nucleotides read TGTGCCAGCAGCCTTGGGGGGGCAGGAAACTATGGCTACACCTTC. It codes for CASSLGGAGNYGYTF. Using reference TRBV13 and TRBJ1-2 for the parts outside the CDR3, the full variable domain is AAGVIQSPRHLIKEKRETATLKCYPIPRHDTVYWYQQGPGQDPQFLISFYEKMQSDKGSIPDRFSAQQFSDYHSELNMSSLELGDSALYFCASSLGGAGNYGYTFGSGTRLTVV.